These 20 T cell receptor beta chains share one sample of origin, sequenced in a study of blood T cell repertoires in COVID-19. TCRdb's copy holds only in-frame clones and misses some; the assay was immunoSEQ multiplex PCR. The sample holds under 95,000 clones; 70% to 75% are singletons and the top ten take over 5.5%. Material: peripheral blood. These receptors came from a man aged 45-60 years with active or convalescent COVID-19.

This clone is a singleton in its sample. This chain uses TRBV19 with TRBJ1-1; TRBD1 is a possible D gene (5 bases). V lost 3 bases to trimming and J lost 1 base, with 9 bases between them. This CDR3 is 14 amino acids long. Germline V gene lookup returns CDR1 LNHDA and CDR2 SQIVND (reference sequence). The CDR3 protein is CASSMRGGNTEAFF. The CDR3 nucleotides are TGTGCCAGTAGTATGCGCGGGGGGAACACTGAAGCTTTCTTT.

The V and J genes are TRBV5-1 and TRBJ2-3; D might be TRBD2 (6 bases). V lost 1 base and J 5 bases, leaving 17 bases between the germline ends. CDR3 length: 16 amino acids. Germline V gene lookup returns CDR1 SGHRS and CDR2 YFSETQ. Here the CDR3 DNA reads TGCGCCAGCAGCTTGAAGGGCGGGGCCACGGGAGATACGCAGTATTTT. Translation gives CASSLKGGATGDTQYF.

The chain is built from TRBV23-1 and TRBJ1-3; perhaps TRBD1 as D (5 bases). TRBV23-1 is placed among ORFs of uncertain function. V lost 4 bases, J lost 0 bases, and 10 bases lay in between. The CDR3 totals 15 residues. CDR3 region: CASSPGQFSGNTIYF. The CDR3 DNA is TGCGCCAGCAGTCCTGGACAATTCTCTGGAAACACCATATATTTT.

The chain has TRBV7-8 and TRBJ1-1, with D perhaps TRBD1 (6 bases). This CDR3 is 16 amino acids long. V was pared by 5 bases and J by 3 bases, with 19 bases between. Germline V gene data show CDR1 as SGHVS and CDR2 as FQNEAQ. The CDR3 coding sequence is TGTGCCAGCAGCCCGGGACCCAGGGGCAGAGACACTGAAGCTTTCTTT. Protein sequence: CASSPGPRGRDTEAFF.

The chain combines TRBV6-5 with TRBJ2-5; TRBD2 matches at 7 bases. V lost 8 bases and J lost 5; bases outside the gene matches: 8. Germline-derived CDR1 and CDR2 are MNHEY and SVGAGI. The CDR3 length is 13 residues. DNA of the CDR3: TGTGCCAGCGGGGGGACTACGGGGGAGACCCAGTACTTC. This gives the protein CASGGTTGETQYF.

The chain uses TRBV5-4 and TRBJ2-5; D possibly corresponds to TRBD1 (6 bases). This CDR3 is 16 amino acids long. Trimming pared 1 base from V and 1 base from J, leaving 14 bases between. Germline V gene data show CDR1 as SGHNT and CDR2 as YYREEE (reference sequence). CDR3 region: CASSLPSGTTQETQYF. The CDR3 nucleotides read TGTGCCAGCAGCTTGCCCTCCGGGACAACCCAAGAGACCCAGTACTTC.

This sequence joins TRBV15 and TRBJ2-1; TRBD2 matches 7 bases. The CDR3 has 19 amino acids. In germline, CDR1 is LNHNV, CDR2 YYDKDF (reference sequence). J lost 3 bases, V lost 5 bases, and 19 bases had no gene match. CDR3 in amino acids: CATSDQGGQVIAYYNEQFF. The CDR3 nucleotides are TGTGCCACCAGCGATCAGGGAGGGCAGGTCATTGCTTACTACAATGAGCAGTTCTTC.

CDR3 region: CASSLVGTGVTEAFF. The CDR3 DNA reads as TGTGCCAGCAGCTTAGTTGGGACAGGGGTAACTGAAGCTTTCTTT. The V call is TRBV7-9, the J call TRBJ1-1, with 10 bases fitting TRBD1. The germline V gene encodes CDR1 SEHNR and CDR2 FQNEAQ (reference sequence). The CDR3 has 15 amino acids. With V trimmed by 1 base and J by 5 bases, 4 bases remained unmatched.

The chain carries TRBV4-1 and TRBJ2-3, with 7 bases that match TRBD2. Germline lookup yields CDR1 MGHRA and CDR2 YSYEKL. Trimming at V came to 3 bases and at J to 0 bases, leaving 6 bases not matched to a gene. This CDR3 spans 16 amino acids. The CDR3 loop is CASSHPAGTSTDTQYF. The DNA for the CDR3 is TGCGCCAGCAGCCACCCAGCGGGAACTAGCACAGATACGCAGTATTTT.

The chain has TRBV29-1 and TRBJ1-3, with 8 bases that match TRBD1. This CDR3 is built from 13 residues. Germline CDR1 SQVTM, CDR2 ANQGSEA. Trimming took 7 bases from V and 7 from J; bases not matched to a gene: 9. This CDR3 reads CSGLTGDFNTIYF. The DNA of the CDR3 is TGCAGCGGACTGACAGGGGACTTTAACACCATATATTTT.

The rearrangement links TRBV15 to TRBJ1-3, with 8 nucleotides matching TRBD1. The CDR3 sequence is 16 residues long. CDR1 is LNHNV, CDR2 YYDKDF, per germline (reference sequence). J lost 4 bases, V lost 4 bases, and 9 bases had no gene match. Here the CDR3 reads CATSTQSRDRGNTIYF. Here the CDR3 DNA reads TGTGCCACCAGCACTCAAAGCCGGGACAGGGGAAACACCATATATTTT.

This clone was recorded a few times. This rearrangement joins TRBV6-5 to TRBJ1-4; D is perhaps TRBD1 (5 bases). Germline V gene sequence: CDR1 MNHEY, CDR2 SVGAGI. The CDR3 is made up of 14 amino acids. V lost 5 bases, J lost 0 bases, and 7 bases lay in between. The CDR3 sequence is CASSQGSTNEKLFF. In DNA form, the CDR3 reads TGTGCCAGCAGTCAGGGATCAACTAATGAAAAACTGTTTTTT.

The chain recombines TRBV6-5 with TRBJ2-2; 13 nucleotides match TRBD2. Germline loops: CDR1 MNHEY, CDR2 SVGAGI. V was clipped by 2 bases and J by 6 bases; unmatched bases: 3. The CDR3 contains 16 residues. The CDR3 DNA reads TGTGCCAGCAGTTACGCTACTAGCGGGGGGGCCGGGGAGCTGTTTTTT. Residues: CASSYATSGGAGELFF.

This chain joins TRBV2 and TRBJ1-1; D not certain. The CDR3 sequence is 11 residues long. V was clipped by 10 bases and J by 1 base, with 7 bases between them. In germline, CDR1 is SNHLY, CDR2 FYNNEI. The CDR3 sequence: CATSWNTEAFF. For the CDR3, the DNA is TGTGCCACGTCGTGGAACACTGAAGCTTTCTTT.

DNA for the CDR3: TGTGCCAGCAGCCTATCCGAGGAGGCTGAAGCTTTCTTT. Its translation: CASSLSEEAEAFF. This chain links TRBV12-3 or TRBV12-4 with TRBJ1-1; D is ambiguous. This CDR3 has 13 amino acids. V lost 6 bases, J lost 6 bases, and 14 bases lay in between.

In DNA form, the CDR3 reads TGTGCCAGCAGCCTTAGCGGGGGGAGCACAGATACGCAGTATTTT. Encoded protein: CASSLSGGSTDTQYF. The chain joins TRBV7-2 to TRBJ2-3, with TRBD2 matching 10 bases. Germline-derived CDR1 and CDR2 are SGHTA and FQGNSA. CDR3 length: 15 amino acids. V shed 5 bases, J shed 0 bases, and the junction held 2 bases outside the gene matches.

The CDR3 DNA is TGTGCCAGCAGTTCCCGGACAGCTTCTTCTGAAGCTTTCTTT. Translation gives CASSSRTASSEAFF. The V gene is TRBV27, the J gene TRBJ1-1; possibly TRBD1 for D (6 bases). V dropped 4 bases and J dropped 6 bases, with 15 bases sitting between them. This CDR3 is built from 14 residues. CDR1 and CDR2 from the germline V gene are MNHEY and SMNVEV (reference sequence).

V is TRBV20-1 and J is TRBJ1-3, with D perhaps TRBD1 (5 bases). The CDR3 has 13 residues. Per the germline V gene, CDR1 is DFQATT and CDR2 is SNEGSKA (reference sequence). Trimming shortened V by 3 bases and J by 3 bases, and 9 bases separated the two germline ends. The CDR3 here is CSASAGGGNTIYF. The CDR3 DNA reads TGCAGTGCTAGTGCCGGGGGTGGAAACACCATATATTTT.

The chain is built from TRBV5-1 and TRBJ1-2, with a possible D match to TRBD1 (6 bases). Germline CDR1 reads SGHRS; CDR2 reads YFSETQ. Trimming took off 4 bases at V and 0 bases at J, with 13 bases between the two ends. The CDR3 length is 15 residues. The CDR3 sequence is CASSLGTSTNYGYTF. As DNA, the CDR3 is TGCGCCAGCAGCCTAGGGACATCCACTAACTATGGCTACACCTTC.

The CDR3 here is CASSITRRGDTQYF. In DNA, the CDR3 is TGTGCCAGTAGTATCACCCGCAGAGGGGATACGCAGTATTTT. The rearrangement joins TRBV19 to TRBJ2-3; D may be TRBD2 (5 bases). V shed 3 bases and J shed 6 bases, with 13 bases lying between them. The CDR3 runs 14 residues. Germline V gene data show CDR1 as LNHDA and CDR2 as SQIVND (reference sequence). Based on the CDR3 plus reference TRBV19 and TRBJ2-3, the full variable domain is DGGITQSPKYLFRKEGQNVTLSCEQNLNHDAMYWYRQDPGQGLRLIYYSQIVNDFQKGDIAEGYSVSREKKESFPLTVTSAQKNPTAFYLCASSITRRGDTQYFGPGTRLTVL.